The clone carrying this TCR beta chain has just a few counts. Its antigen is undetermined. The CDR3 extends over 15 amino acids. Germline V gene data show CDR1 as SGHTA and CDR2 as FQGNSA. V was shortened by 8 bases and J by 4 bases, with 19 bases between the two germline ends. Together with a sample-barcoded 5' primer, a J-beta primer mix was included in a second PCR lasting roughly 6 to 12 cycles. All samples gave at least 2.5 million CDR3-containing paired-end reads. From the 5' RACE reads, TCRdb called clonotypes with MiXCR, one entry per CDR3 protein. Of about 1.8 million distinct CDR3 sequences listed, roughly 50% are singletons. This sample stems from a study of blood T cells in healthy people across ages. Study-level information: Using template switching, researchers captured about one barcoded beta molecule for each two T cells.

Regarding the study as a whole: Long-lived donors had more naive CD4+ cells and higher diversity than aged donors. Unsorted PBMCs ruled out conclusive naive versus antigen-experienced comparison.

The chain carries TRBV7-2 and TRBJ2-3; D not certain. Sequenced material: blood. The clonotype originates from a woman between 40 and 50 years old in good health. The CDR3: CASGPTPNSADTQYF. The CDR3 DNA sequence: TGTGCCAGCGGCCCAACCCCAAACAGCGCAGATACGCAGTATTTT.